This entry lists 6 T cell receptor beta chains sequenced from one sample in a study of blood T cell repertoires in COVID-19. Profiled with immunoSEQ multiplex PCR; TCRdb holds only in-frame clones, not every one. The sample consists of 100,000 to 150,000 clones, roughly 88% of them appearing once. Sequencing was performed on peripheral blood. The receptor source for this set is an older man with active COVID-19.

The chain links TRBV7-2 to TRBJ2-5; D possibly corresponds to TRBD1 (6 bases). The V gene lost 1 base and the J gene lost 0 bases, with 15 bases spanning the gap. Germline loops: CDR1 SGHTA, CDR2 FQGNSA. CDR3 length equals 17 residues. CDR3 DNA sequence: TGTGCCAGCAGCTTAGTTGGCAGGGGTAGTAACCAAGAGACCCAGTACTTC. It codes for CASSLVGRGSNQETQYF.

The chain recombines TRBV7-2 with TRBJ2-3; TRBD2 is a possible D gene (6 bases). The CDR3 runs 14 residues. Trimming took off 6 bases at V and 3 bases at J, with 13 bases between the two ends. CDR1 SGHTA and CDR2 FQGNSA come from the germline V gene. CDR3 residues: CASRRGGTTDTQYF. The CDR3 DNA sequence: TGTGCCAGCAGGCGTGGGGGGACGACAGATACGCAGTATTTT. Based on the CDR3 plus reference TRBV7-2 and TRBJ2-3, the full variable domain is GAGVSQSPSNKVTEKGKDVELRCDPISGHTALYWYRQSLGQGLEFLIYFQGNSAPDKSGLPSDRFSAERTGGSVSTLTIQRTQQEDSAVYLCASRRGGTTDTQYFGPGTRLTVL.

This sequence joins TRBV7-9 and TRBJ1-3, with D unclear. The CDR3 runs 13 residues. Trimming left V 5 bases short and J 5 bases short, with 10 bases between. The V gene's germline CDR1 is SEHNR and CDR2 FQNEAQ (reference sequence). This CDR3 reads CASSPAARNTIYF. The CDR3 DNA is TGTGCCAGCAGCCCTGCGGCGCGAAACACCATATATTTT.

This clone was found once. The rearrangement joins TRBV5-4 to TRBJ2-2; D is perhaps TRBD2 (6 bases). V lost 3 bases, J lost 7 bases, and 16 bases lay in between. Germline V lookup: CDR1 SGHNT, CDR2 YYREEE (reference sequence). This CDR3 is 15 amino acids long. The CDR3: CASSSGTRDGGELFF. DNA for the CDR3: TGTGCCAGCAGCTCCGGGACTCGGGATGGCGGGGAGCTGTTTTTT.

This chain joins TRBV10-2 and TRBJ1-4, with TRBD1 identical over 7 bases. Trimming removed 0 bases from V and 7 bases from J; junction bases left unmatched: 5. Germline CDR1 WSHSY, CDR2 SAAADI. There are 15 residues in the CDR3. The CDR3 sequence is CASSESGTAAEKLFF. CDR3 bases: TGCGCCAGCAGTGAGTCGGGGACAGCAGCTGAAAAACTGTTTTTT.

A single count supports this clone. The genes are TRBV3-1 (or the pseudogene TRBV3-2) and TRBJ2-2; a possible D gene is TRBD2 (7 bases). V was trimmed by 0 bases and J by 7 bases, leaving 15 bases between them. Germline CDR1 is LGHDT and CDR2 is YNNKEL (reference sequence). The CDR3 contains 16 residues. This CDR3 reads CASSQEWGGAGGELFF. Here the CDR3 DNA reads TGTGCCAGCAGCCAAGAGTGGGGGGGCGCAGGCGGGGAGCTGTTTTTT.